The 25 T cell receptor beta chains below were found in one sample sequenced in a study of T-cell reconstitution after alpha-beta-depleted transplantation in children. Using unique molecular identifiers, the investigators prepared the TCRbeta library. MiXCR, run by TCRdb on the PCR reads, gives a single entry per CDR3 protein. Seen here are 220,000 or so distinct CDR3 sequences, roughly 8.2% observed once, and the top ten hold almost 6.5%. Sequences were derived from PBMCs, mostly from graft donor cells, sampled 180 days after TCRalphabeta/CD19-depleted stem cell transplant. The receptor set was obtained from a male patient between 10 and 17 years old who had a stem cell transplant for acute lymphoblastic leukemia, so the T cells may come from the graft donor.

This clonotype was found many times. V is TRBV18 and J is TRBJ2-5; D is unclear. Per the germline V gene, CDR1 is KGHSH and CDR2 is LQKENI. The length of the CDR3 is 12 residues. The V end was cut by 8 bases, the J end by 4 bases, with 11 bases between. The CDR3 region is CASSPLGETQYF. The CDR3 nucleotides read TGTGCCAGCAGTCCCCTTGGAGAGACCCAGTACTTC.

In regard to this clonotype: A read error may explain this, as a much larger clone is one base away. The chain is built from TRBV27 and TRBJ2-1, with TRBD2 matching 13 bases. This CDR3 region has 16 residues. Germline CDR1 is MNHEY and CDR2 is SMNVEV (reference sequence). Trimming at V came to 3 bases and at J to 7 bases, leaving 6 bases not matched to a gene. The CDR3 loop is CASSFLQGLAGNEQFF. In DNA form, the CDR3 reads TGTGCCAGCAGTTTCTTACAGGGACTAGCGGGAAATGAGCAGTTCTTC.

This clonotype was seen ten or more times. In DNA, the CDR3 is TGTGCCAGCAGTTTGACCCGTTATGAAAAACTGTTTTTT. It encodes CASSLTRYEKLFF. The chain couples TRBV28 to TRBJ1-4; no definite D call. CDR3 length: 13 residues. Germline CDR1 MDHEN, CDR2 SYDVKM. V was trimmed by 3 bases and J by 6 bases, leaving 8 bases between them.

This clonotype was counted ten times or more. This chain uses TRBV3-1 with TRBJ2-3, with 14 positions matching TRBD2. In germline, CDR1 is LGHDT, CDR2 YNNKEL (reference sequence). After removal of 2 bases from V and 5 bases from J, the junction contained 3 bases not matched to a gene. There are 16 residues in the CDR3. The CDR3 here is CASSQQTSGRGDTQYF. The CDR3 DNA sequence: TGTGCCAGCAGCCAACAGACTAGCGGGAGGGGAGATACGCAGTATTTT.

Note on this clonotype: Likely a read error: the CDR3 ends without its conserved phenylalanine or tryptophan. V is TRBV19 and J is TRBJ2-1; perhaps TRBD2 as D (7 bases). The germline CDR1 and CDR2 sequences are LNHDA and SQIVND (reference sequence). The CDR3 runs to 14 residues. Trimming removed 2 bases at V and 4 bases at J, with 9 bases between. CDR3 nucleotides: TGTGCCAGTAGTATAAGGGGGGGATACAATGAGCAGTTCTAC. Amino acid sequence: CASSIRGGYNEQFY.

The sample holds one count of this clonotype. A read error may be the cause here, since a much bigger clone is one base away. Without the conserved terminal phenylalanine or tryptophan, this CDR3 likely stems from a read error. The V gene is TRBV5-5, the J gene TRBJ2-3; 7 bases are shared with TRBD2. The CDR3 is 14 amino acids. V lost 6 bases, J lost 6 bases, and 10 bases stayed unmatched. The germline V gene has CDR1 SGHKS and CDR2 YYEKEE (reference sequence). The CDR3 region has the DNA TGTGCCAGCACCCACGGGAGGTCGGGGGATACGCAGTATTCT. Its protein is CASTHGRSGDTQYS.

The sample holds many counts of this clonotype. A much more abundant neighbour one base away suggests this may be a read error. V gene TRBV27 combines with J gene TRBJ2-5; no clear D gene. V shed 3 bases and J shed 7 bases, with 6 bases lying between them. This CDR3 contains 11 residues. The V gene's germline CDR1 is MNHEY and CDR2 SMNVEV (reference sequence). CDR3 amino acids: CASSFGATQYF. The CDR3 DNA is TGTGCCAGCAGTTTTGGCGCGACCCAGTACTTC.

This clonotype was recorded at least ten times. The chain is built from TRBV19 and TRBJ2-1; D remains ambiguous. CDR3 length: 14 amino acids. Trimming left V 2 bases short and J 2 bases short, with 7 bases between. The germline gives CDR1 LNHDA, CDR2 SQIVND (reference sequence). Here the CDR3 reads CASSINSPYNEQFF. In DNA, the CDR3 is TGTGCCAGTAGTATAAACAGCCCCTACAATGAGCAGTTCTTC.

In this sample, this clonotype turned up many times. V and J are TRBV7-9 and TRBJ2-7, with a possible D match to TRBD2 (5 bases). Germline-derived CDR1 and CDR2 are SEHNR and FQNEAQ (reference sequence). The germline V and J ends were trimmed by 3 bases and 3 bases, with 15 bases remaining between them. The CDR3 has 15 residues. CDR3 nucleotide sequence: TGTGCCAGCAGCTTGGTAGGAGGCGGTTACTACGAGCAGTACTTC. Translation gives CASSLVGGGYYEQYF.

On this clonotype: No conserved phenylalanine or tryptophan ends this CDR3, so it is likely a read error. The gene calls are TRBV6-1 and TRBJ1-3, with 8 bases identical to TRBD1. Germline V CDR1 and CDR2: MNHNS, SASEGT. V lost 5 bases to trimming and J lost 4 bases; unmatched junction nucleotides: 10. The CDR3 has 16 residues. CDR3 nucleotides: TGTGCCAGCAGTACCCAGCAGGGGGCGTCAGGAAACACCATATATCTT. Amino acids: CASSTQQGASGNTIYL.

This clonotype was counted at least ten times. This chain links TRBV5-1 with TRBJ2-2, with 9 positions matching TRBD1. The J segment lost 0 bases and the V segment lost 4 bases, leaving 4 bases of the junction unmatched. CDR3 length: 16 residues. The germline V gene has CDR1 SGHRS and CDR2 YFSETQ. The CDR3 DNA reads TGCGCCAGCAGCCGGGACAGGGCCTCGAACACCGGGGAGCTGTTTTTT. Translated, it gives CASSRDRASNTGELFF.

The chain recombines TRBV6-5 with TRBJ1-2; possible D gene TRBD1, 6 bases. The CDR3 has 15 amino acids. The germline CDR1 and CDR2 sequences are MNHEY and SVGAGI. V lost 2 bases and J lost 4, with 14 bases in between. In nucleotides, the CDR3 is TGTGCCAGCAGTTACGGCTGGGGGGCGGGCTATGGCTACACCTTC. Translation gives CASSYGWGAGYGYTF.

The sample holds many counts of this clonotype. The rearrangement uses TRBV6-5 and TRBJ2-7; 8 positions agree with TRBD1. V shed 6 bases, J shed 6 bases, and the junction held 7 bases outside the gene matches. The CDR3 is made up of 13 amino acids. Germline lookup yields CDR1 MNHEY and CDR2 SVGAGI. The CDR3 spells CASSRDRWSEQYF. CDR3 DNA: TGTGCCAGCAGCCGGGACAGGTGGAGCGAGCAGTACTTC.

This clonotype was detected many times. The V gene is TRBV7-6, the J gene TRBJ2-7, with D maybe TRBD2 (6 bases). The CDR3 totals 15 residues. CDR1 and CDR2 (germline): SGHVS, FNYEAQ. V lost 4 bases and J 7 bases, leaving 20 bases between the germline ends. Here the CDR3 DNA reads TGTGCCAGCAGCTCAAAGCCCCTGACCGCGGGGGAGCAGTACTTC. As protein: CASSSKPLTAGEQYF.

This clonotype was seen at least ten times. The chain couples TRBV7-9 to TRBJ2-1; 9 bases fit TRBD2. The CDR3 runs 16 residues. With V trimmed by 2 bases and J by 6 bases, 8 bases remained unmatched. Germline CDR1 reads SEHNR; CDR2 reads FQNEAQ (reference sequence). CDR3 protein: CASSLLAGVGSNEQFF. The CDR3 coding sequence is TGTGCCAGCAGCTTATTAGCGGGAGTGGGGAGCAATGAGCAGTTCTTC.

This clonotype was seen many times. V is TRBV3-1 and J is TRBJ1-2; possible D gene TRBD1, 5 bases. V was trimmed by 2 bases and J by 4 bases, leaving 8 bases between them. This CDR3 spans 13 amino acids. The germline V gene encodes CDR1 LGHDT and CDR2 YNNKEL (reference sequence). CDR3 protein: CASSQLDSYGYTF. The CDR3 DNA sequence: TGTGCCAGCAGCCAACTTGACAGCTATGGCTACACCTTC.

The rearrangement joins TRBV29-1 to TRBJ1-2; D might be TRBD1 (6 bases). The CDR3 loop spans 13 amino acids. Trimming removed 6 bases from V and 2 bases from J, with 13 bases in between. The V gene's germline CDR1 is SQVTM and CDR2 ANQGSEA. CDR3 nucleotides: TGCAGCGTGGGGGGGGCGAAAAACTATGGCTACACCTTC. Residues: CSVGGAKNYGYTF.

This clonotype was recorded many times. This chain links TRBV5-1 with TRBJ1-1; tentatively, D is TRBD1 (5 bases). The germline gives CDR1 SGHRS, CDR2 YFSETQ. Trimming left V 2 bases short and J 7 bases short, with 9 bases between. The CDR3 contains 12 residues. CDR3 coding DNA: TGCGCCAGCAGCTTTAAGGGGAATGAAGCTTTCTTT. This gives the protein CASSFKGNEAFF.

CDR3 DNA sequence: TGCAGCGTTGAGGAAGGTGGAGTCTACGAGCAGTACTTC. Translating it yields CSVEEGGVYEQYF. The chain employs TRBV29-1 and TRBJ2-7; D ambiguous. Trimming pared 3 bases from V and 3 bases from J, leaving 12 bases between. The CDR3 extends over 13 amino acids. CDR1 SQVTM and CDR2 ANQGSEA come from the germline V gene.

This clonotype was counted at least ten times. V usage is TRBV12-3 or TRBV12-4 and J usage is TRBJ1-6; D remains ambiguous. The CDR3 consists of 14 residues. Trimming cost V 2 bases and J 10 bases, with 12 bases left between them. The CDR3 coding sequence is TGTGCCAGCAGTTTAACAGCCAGTCAGTCACCCCTCCACTTT. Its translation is CASSLTASQSPLHF.

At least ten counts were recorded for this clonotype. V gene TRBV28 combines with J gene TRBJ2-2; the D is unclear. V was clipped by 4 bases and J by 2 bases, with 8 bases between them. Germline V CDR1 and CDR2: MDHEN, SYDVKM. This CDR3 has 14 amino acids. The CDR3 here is CASSSPDNTGELFF. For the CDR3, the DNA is TGTGCCAGCAGTTCTCCTGATAACACCGGGGAGCTGTTTTTT.

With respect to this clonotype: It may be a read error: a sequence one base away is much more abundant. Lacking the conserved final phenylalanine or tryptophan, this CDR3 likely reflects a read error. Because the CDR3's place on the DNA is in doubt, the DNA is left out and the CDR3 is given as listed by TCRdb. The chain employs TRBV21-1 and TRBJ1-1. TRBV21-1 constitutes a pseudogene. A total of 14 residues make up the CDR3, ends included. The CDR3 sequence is CASSNREGNTEAFV.

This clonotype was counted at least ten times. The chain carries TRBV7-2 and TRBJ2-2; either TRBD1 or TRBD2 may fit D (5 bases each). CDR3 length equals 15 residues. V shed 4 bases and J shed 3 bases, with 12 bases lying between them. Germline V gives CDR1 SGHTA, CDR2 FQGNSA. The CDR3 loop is CASSSRGLHTGELFF. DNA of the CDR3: TGTGCCAGCAGCTCGAGGGGCCTTCACACCGGGGAGCTGTTTTTT.

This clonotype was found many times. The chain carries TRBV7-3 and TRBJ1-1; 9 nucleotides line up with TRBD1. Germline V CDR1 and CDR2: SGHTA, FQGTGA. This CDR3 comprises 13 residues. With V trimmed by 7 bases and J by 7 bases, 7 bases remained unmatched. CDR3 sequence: CASTEQGADEAFF. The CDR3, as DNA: TGTGCCAGCACCGAACAGGGGGCAGATGAAGCTTTCTTT.

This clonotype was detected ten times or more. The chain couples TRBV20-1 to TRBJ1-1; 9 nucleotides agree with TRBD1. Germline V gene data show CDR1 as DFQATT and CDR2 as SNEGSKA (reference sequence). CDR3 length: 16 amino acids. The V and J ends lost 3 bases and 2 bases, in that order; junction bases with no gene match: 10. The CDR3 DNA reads TGCAGTGCTAGGTTAGGGACAGGGCCTTTTAACACTGAAGCTTTCTTT. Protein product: CSARLGTGPFNTEAFF.